Following are 27 T cell receptor beta chains from one sample sequenced in a study of CD8+ T cells in alopecia areata. Once RNA had been extracted, it was reverse transcribed into cDNA to act as the sequencing template. Sequenced by immunoSEQ multiplex PCR; TCRdb stores in-frame clones only, minus some. This sample has around 100,000 clones; about 61% occur once, and the top ten carry less than 20%. Sample treatment: oral pan-JAK inhibitor, 5-10 mg twice daily. Sample: CD8+ T cells sorted from blood, taken between weeks 55 and 65, from a patient treated with tofacitinib. These receptors all come from a human donor with alopecia areata.

The chain recombines TRBV4-1 with TRBJ1-5; no reliable D call. The CDR3 length is 15 residues. The germline V gene encodes CDR1 MGHRA and CDR2 YSYEKL. Deletions cut 3 bases from V and 2 bases from J, with 11 bases between. The CDR3 sequence is CASSQWVIGNQPQHF. In nucleotides, the CDR3 is TGCGCCAGCAGCCAGTGGGTTATTGGCAATCAGCCCCAGCATTTT.

The V and J genes are TRBV5-1 and TRBJ2-7; 9 bases fit TRBD2. V trimming: 4 bases; J trimming: 0 bases; junction bases outside the gene matches: 11. Germline CDR1 SGHRS, CDR2 YFSETQ. The CDR3 covers 17 residues. The CDR3 nucleotides are TGCGCCAGCAGCCTATATGCGGGGGGGGAAACCTCCTACGAGCAGTACTTC. Amino acid sequence: CASSLYAGGETSYEQYF.

The CDR3 coding sequence is TGCGCCTGTCAACTAGCGGTCCAGGAGACCCAGTACTTC. It is translated as CACQLAVQETQYF. The chain combines TRBV10-2 with TRBJ2-5; 8 nucleotides line up with TRBD2. Germline V gene lookup returns CDR1 WSHSY and CDR2 SAAADI. This CDR3 is 13 amino acids long. The J segment lost 5 bases and the V segment lost 11 bases, leaving 10 bases of the junction unmatched.

The CDR3 spells CASSETGLTYGYTF. In DNA form, the CDR3 reads TGTGCCAGCAGTGAAACCGGGCTGACTTATGGCTACACCTTC. The chain couples TRBV27 to TRBJ1-2; the D is unclear. The CDR3 has 14 amino acids. CDR1 is MNHEY, CDR2 SMNVEV, per germline (reference sequence). V shed 5 bases and J shed 5 bases, with 15 bases lying between them.

The rearrangement joins TRBV27 to TRBJ2-5, with D perhaps TRBD1 (5 bases). This CDR3 is built from 13 residues. Germline CDR1 reads MNHEY; CDR2 reads SMNVEV (reference sequence). Trimming shortened V by 2 bases and J by 5 bases, and 9 bases separated the two germline ends. CDR3: CASSLIPGETQYF. CDR3 nucleotide sequence: TGTGCCAGCAGTTTAATCCCAGGGGAGACCCAGTACTTC.

The chain recombines TRBV27 with TRBJ2-4, with a tentative D call TRBD1 (5 bases). The CDR3 is 17 amino acids. V lost 4 bases, J lost 0 bases, and 16 bases lay in between. CDR1 is MNHEY and CDR2 is SMNVEV in the germline V gene (reference sequence). This CDR3 reads CASSSTDSDLAKNIQYF. In DNA form, the CDR3 reads TGTGCCAGCAGTTCTACCGACAGTGACCTAGCCAAAAACATTCAGTACTTC.

This clone was detected a few times. This chain uses TRBV4-1 with TRBJ2-7; 10 nucleotides align to TRBD1. CDR3 length: 14 amino acids. J lost 5 bases, V lost 5 bases, and 6 bases had no gene match. Per the germline V gene, CDR1 is MGHRA and CDR2 is YSYEKL. CDR3 amino acids: CASSYGTGVDEQYF. The CDR3, as DNA: TGCGCCAGCAGCTACGGGACAGGGGTAGACGAGCAGTACTTC.

The gene calls are TRBV29-1 and TRBJ2-7; D is uncertain. Trimming removed 6 bases at V and 1 base at J, with 10 bases between. Per the germline V gene, CDR1 is SQVTM and CDR2 is ANQGSEA. The CDR3 is 12 residues long. This chain's CDR3 is CSVSTGSYEQYF. In DNA form, the CDR3 reads TGCAGCGTGTCTACCGGTTCCTACGAGCAGTACTTC.

As DNA, the CDR3 is TGTGCCAGCAGGGGCTTCACTAAGAACACTGAAGCTTTCTTT. Translation gives CASRGFTKNTEAFF. This rearrangement joins TRBV2 to TRBJ1-1; D is undetermined. Trimming removed 6 bases at V and 1 base at J, with 12 bases between. The CDR3 is made up of 14 amino acids. CDR1 is SNHLY, CDR2 FYNNEI, per germline.

This clone occurred a few times. V gene TRBV6-5 combines with J gene TRBJ2-5; tentative D call: TRBD2 (5 bases). The better agreement between TRBJ2-7 and the DNA end casts doubt on the J call. The CDR3 is 12 amino acids. Germline V CDR1 and CDR2: MNHEY, SVGAGI. CDR3 nucleotides: TGTGCCAGCGGCGGAGGCAACTACGAGCAGTACTTC. It translates to CASGGGNYEQYF.

This chain joins TRBV7-2 and TRBJ2-2; possible D gene TRBD2, 6 bases. Looked up from germline, CDR1 is SGHTA and CDR2 is FQGNSA. With 1 base removed from V and 7 bases from J, the gap between germline ends came to 13 bases. The CDR3 covers 15 residues. CDR3: CASSLGLGGDGELFF. DNA of the CDR3: TGTGCCAGCAGCTTAGGATTGGGCGGGGACGGGGAGCTGTTTTTT.

The chain is built from TRBV7-9 and TRBJ2-7, with 7 positions matching TRBD1. The CDR3 is made up of 13 amino acids. V gave up 5 bases and J gave up 6 bases; unmatched junction bases: 7. Germline-derived CDR1 and CDR2 are SEHNR and FQNEAQ (reference sequence). The CDR3 DNA is TGTGCCAGCAGCCATCCCGACAGGGTCGAGCAGTACTTC. Encoded protein: CASSHPDRVEQYF. Using reference TRBV7-9 and TRBJ2-7 for the parts outside the CDR3, the full variable domain is DTGVSQNPRHKITKRGQNVTFRCDPISEHNRLYWYRQTLGQGPEFLTYFQNEAQLEKSRLLSDRFSAERPKGSFSTLEIQRTEQGDSAMYLCASSHPDRVEQYFGPGTRLTVT.

This sequence joins TRBV6-5 and TRBJ2-7, with 8 nucleotides matching TRBD1. The end of the DNA is better explained by TRBJ2-5, so the J call may be wrong. The CDR3 length is 16 residues. The germline V gene has CDR1 MNHEY and CDR2 SVGAGI. The chain's CDR3 is CASSYSGPGGMETQYF. As DNA, the CDR3 is TGTGCCAGCAGTTACTCGGGCCCAGGGGGCATGGAGACCCAGTACTTC.

The chain has TRBV14 and TRBJ1-5; D may be TRBD1 (5 bases). The germline gives CDR1 SGHDN, CDR2 FVKESK. Deletions cut 3 bases from V and 0 bases from J, with 6 bases between. The CDR3 extends over 14 amino acids. This chain's CDR3 is CASSQGGSNQPQHF. Written as DNA, the CDR3 is TGTGCCAGCAGCCAGGGGGGTAGCAATCAGCCCCAGCATTTT.

This clone was counted only a few times. The V gene is TRBV6-1, the J gene TRBJ1-1; no clear D. Trimming pared 3 bases from V and 0 bases from J, leaving 5 bases between. CDR3 size: 13 residues. Germline loops: CDR1 MNHNS, CDR2 SASEGT. Here the CDR3 DNA reads TGTGCCAGCAGTGACAGAATGAACACTGAAGCTTTCTTT. Its protein is CASSDRMNTEAFF.

The J gene is TRBJ2-7, the V gene TRBV6-5, with D tentatively TRBD1 or TRBD2 (5 bases each). The CDR3 extends over 11 amino acids. Germline CDR1 is MNHEY and CDR2 is SVGAGI. V was trimmed by 6 bases and J by 12 bases, leaving 15 bases between them. In DNA form, the CDR3 reads TGTGCCAGCAGAACCGGGGCAGTGTGGTACTTC. Translation gives CASRTGAVWYF.

With respect to this clone: Sequence at one end of the junction differs from germline and may be a read error. V is TRBV7-9 and J is TRBJ1-2; the D gene is possibly TRBD1 (5 bases). This CDR3 is 13 amino acids long. Germline loops: CDR1 SEHNR, CDR2 FQNEAQ (reference sequence). For the CDR3, the DNA is TGTGCCAGCAACTTAGGGGTGGACTATGGCTACACCTTC. Translating it yields CASNLGVDYGYTF.

The chain couples TRBV4-1 to TRBJ2-3, with 7 bases lining up with TRBD2. V dropped 0 bases and J dropped 6; count of bases not matched to a gene: 3. Germline CDR1 is MGHRA and CDR2 is YSYEKL. The CDR3 spans 14 residues. CDR3 DNA sequence: TGCGCCAGCAGCCAAGAAAGGGGAGGGGATACGCAGTATTTT. It yields the protein CASSQERGGDTQYF.

This clone was seen only once. This chain links TRBV1 with TRBJ1-5; the DNA was not used to check the table's D call, TRBD1. TRBV1 is noted as a pseudogene. CDR3 length: 16 residues. The CDR3 reads CTSSQERGLCNQPQHF. The CDR3 nucleotides read TGCACCAGCAGCCAAGAGAGGGGGCTTTGCAATCAGCCCCAGCATTTT.

This clone qualifies as medium-sized. V is TRBV6-6 and J is TRBJ2-1; 7 bases line up with TRBD1. The germline V gene encodes CDR1 MNHNY and CDR2 SVGAGI (reference sequence). V lost 9 bases to trimming and J lost 6 bases; unmatched junction nucleotides: 11. The CDR3 has 14 residues. In nucleotides, the CDR3 is TGTGCCAGTGAAGGACAGGCCCCCCTCAATGAGCAGTTCTTC. This encodes CASEGQAPLNEQFF.

The CDR3 DNA is TGCAGCGTTGAATTACTGACAGCTAACTATGGCTACACCTTC. Its protein is CSVELLTANYGYTF. The genes are TRBV29-1 and TRBJ1-2, with a weak D call TRBD1 (5 bases). Deletions cut 2 bases from V and 0 bases from J, with 10 bases between. Germline CDR1 and CDR2: SQVTM and ANQGSEA. The CDR3 consists of 14 residues.

This sequence joins TRBV29-1 and TRBJ2-2; a weak D match, TRBD2 (5 bases). Germline CDR1 is SQVTM and CDR2 is ANQGSEA. V lost 5 bases, J lost 5 bases, and 9 bases lay in between. The length of the CDR3 is 12 residues. CDR3 protein: CSVTPGTGELFF. In nucleotides, the CDR3 is TGCAGCGTTACCCCGGGGACCGGGGAGCTGTTTTTT.

The chain couples TRBV27 to TRBJ2-2, with D unresolved. V dropped 4 bases and J dropped 3 bases, with 15 bases sitting between them. Germline V gene lookup returns CDR1 MNHEY and CDR2 SMNVEV (reference sequence). The CDR3 totals 16 residues. The CDR3 DNA is TGTGCCAGCAGTTCCCCCGTGGCAGGCTACACCGGGGAGCTGTTTTTT. Its protein product is CASSSPVAGYTGELFF.

The V and J genes are TRBV13 and TRBJ1-6; perhaps TRBD1 as D (6 bases). Deletions cut 7 bases from V and 13 bases from J, with 14 bases between. Germline V gives CDR1 PRHDT, CDR2 FYEKMQ (reference sequence). The CDR3 is made up of 12 amino acids. This CDR3 reads CASTFAGAPLHF. CDR3 nucleotide sequence: TGTGCCAGCACTTTCGCGGGGGCGCCCCTCCACTTT.

The chain has TRBV5-4 and TRBJ2-1, with D possibly matching TRBD2 (6 bases). Germline loops: CDR1 SGHNT, CDR2 YYREEE (reference sequence). CDR3 length equals 16 residues. V shed 4 bases and J shed 5 bases, with 19 bases lying between them. CDR3 sequence: CASSQYQGLSNNEQFF. The CDR3 DNA follows: TGTGCCAGCAGCCAATATCAGGGACTTTCGAACAATGAGCAGTTCTTC.

The chain links TRBV4-1 to TRBJ2-5; D ambiguous. V lost 4 bases and J 13 bases, leaving 16 bases between the germline ends. From germline, CDR1 is MGHRA and CDR2 YSYEKL. This CDR3 is built from 12 residues. The CDR3 coding sequence is TGCGCCAGCAGCCTCAATGGCCGGGTGGTGTACTTC. It translates to CASSLNGRVVYF.

The chain uses TRBV2 and TRBJ2-1, with a possible D match to TRBD2 (5 bases). CDR1 and CDR2 from the germline V gene are SNHLY and FYNNEI. Trimming took 0 bases from V and 4 from J, leaving 13 bases between them. The CDR3 has 16 amino acids. The CDR3 spells CASSEASRSGYNEQFF. The CDR3 DNA sequence: TGTGCCAGCAGTGAAGCTAGTCGCTCGGGATACAATGAGCAGTTCTTC.